This T cell receptor (beta chain) is drawn from a study of T cell responses to AZD1222 COVID-19 vaccine. Study-level results: Clonal diversity may have been underestimated in mostly white British donors.

The length of the CDR3 is 15 residues. V lost 0 bases and J lost 9, with 13 bases in between. Looked up from germline, CDR1 is SGHRS and CDR2 is YFSETQ. As regards this clone: No antigen is known for it.

Measured with immunoSEQ multiplex PCR; TCRdb has only the in-frame clones, and not every one. The sample holds some 120,000 clones, roughly 84% seen once. The chain couples TRBV5-1 to TRBJ1-6; D is ambiguous. The receptor was derived from an adult in good health. The sequenced sample was peripheral blood, obtained on day 0 of AZD1222 vaccination. The chain's CDR3 is CASSLEGSGGSPLHF. CDR3 coding DNA: TGCGCCAGCAGCTTGGAGGGTAGCGGTGGTTCACCCCTCCACTTT.